Listed below are T cell receptor beta chains from one sample, sequenced in a study of T cells in Graves' hyperthyroidism and ophthalmopathy. Using its own MiXCR run on the multiplex PCR reads, TCRdb lists one record per CDR3 protein. The table records 470,000 or so distinct CDR3 sequences, around 20% of them present only once. The sequencing input was blood. These receptors originate from a man between 18 and 35 years old with Graves' hyperthyroidism. The CDR3 runs from the conserved cysteine through the conserved F or W. The order of the fields is J gene, clone size, V gene, D gene, CDR3 DNA, CDR3 protein. The D gene is left open where the match is weak. The size of a clone is reported for some rows only, either as once, few or many, or as a class for expanded clones.

>TRBJ1-2|NA|TRBV20-1|TRBD1
TGCAGTGCAGACAGGGATTCAAACTATGGCTACACCTTC
CSADRDSNYGYTF
>TRBJ2-6|few|TRBV3-1|NA
TGTGCCAGCAGCCAACCCTCCGTCTCTGGGGCCAACGTCCTGACTTTC
CASSQPSVSGANVLTF
>TRBJ1-1|many|TRBV27|TRBD1
TGTGCCAGCAGTCCTGTGGGACAGGGAGGCACTGAAGCTTTCTTT
CASSPVGQGGTEAFF
>TRBJ1-5|many|TRBV28|NA
TGTGCCAGCAGTTTCCGCGGACAGCGAGAACAGCCCCAGCATTTT
CASSFRGQREQPQHF
>TRBJ2-4|few|TRBV2|NA
TGTGCCAGCAGTGAACTCCTCCCAGGGGTTAGGGACATTAAGTACTTC
CASSELLPGVRDIKYF
>TRBJ1-1|many|TRBV20-1|NA
TGCAGTGCTAGACACGGGGACATGAACACTGAAGCTTTCTTT
CSARHGDMNTEAFF
>TRBJ1-2|few|TRBV15|NA
TGTGCCACCAGCAGTCCAGACCGAGAAGCTAACTATGGCTACACCTTC
CATSSPDREANYGYTF
>TRBJ1-2|NA|TRBV12-3/TRBV12-4|TRBD1
TGTGCCAGCAGTCGCCGGGACAGGGGTTACGATGGCTACACCTTC
CASSRRDRGYDGYTF
>TRBJ2-7|many|TRBV7-9|NA
TGTGCCAGCAGCTTAGGGACCGCTGGCGAGCAGTACTTC
CASSLGTAGEQYF
>TRBJ1-1|NA|TRBV4-1|NA
TGCGCCAGCAGCCAAGGGGCAGGGAAGGGCGACACTGAAGCTTTCTTT
CASSQGAGKGDTEAFF
>TRBJ1-5|many|TRBV5-1|NA
TGCGCCAGCAGCTTGGACGGACAAAATCAGCCCCAGCATTTT
CASSLDGQNQPQHF
>TRBJ1-5|many|TRBV6-5|NA
TGTGCCAGCAGTTTCTTGAGACAGCCTTATAGCAATCAGCCCCAGCATTTT
CASSFLRQPYSNQPQHF
>TRBJ1-1|NA|TRBV12-3/TRBV12-4|NA
TGTGCCAGCAGCCAGGGGCTCCTTGAAGCTTTCTTT
CASSQGLLEAFF
>TRBJ1-2|NA|TRBV19|NA
TGTGCCAGTATGAGGTCGCAGGGTGATGGCTACACCTTC
CASMRSQGDGYTF
>TRBJ2-2|NA|TRBV9|TRBD2
TGTGCCAGCAGCGTAGTCCGACTAGCTCGGGGCACCGGGGAGCTGTTTTTT
CASSVVRLARGTGELFF
>TRBJ2-7|many|TRBV7-9|NA
TGTGCCAGCAGCCCTCAGGGGGGCGAGCAGTACTTC
CASSPQGGEQYF
>TRBJ2-7|many|TRBV28|NA
TGTGCCAGCAGTAGAACAGGTCTCGACGAGCAGTACTTC
CASSRTGLDEQYF
>TRBJ2-7|once|TRBV6-1|NA
TGTGCCAGCAGTGATGGGGACTTCTACGAGCAGTACTTC
CASSDGDFYEQYF
>TRBJ2-5|many|TRBV3-1|NA
TGTGCCAGCAGCCAAGATCATTCTGGGGGGTTTTGGACCCAGTACTTC
CASSQDHSGGFWTQYF
>TRBJ1-1|many|TRBV6-5|NA
TGTGCCAGCAGTTACTTACCGGGGGGGGGCTTGTGGACTGAAGCTTTCTTT
CASSYLPGGGLWTEAFF
>TRBJ1-2|few|TRBV27|TRBD1
TGTGCCAGCGGAGGGACAGCTAAGTTACTAGTCACCTTC
CASGGTAKLLVTF
>TRBJ2-2|many|TRBV12-5|TRBD1
TGTGCTAGTGGTTGGACAGGGGCGGGCACCGGGGAGCTGTTTTTT
CASGWTGAGTGELFF
>TRBJ1-5|NA|TRBV18|NA
TGTGCCAGCTCACCCAGCCAGGGAAGCAATCAGCCCCAGCATTTT
CASSPSQGSNQPQHF
>TRBJ1-1|NA|TRBV12-3/TRBV12-4|NA
TGTGCCAGCATCCCTCCCGACCGGAACACTGAAGCTTTCTTT
CASIPPDRNTEAFF
>TRBJ1-2|many|TRBV2|NA
TGTGCCAGCAGTGAAAGCGGGGGTCGGACTAACTATGGCTACACCTTC
CASSESGGRTNYGYTF
>TRBJ2-7|NA|TRBV10-3|TRBD2
TGTGCCATCAGTACTAGCGGGGGGGCCTACGAGCAGTACTTC
CAISTSGGAYEQYF
>TRBJ2-7|few|TRBV27|TRBD2
TGTGCCAGCAGTCCCCTGACTAGCGGTCACTCCTACGAGCAGTACTTC
CASSPLTSGHSYEQYF
>TRBJ1-2|few|TRBV7-2|TRBD1
TGTGCCAGCAGCCTCGACAGGGGGCCTCGTGGCTACACCTTC
CASSLDRGPRGYTF
>TRBJ1-2|many|TRBV6-2/TRBV6-3|NA
TGTGCCAGCGCTACAGGGAGAATATCTTATGGCTACACCTTC
CASATGRISYGYTF
>TRBJ1-5|NA|TRBV20-1|TRBD1
TGCAGTGCCGATCGTGTTCAGGGGGAGAATCAGCCCCAGCATTTT
CSADRVQGENQPQHF
>TRBJ2-7|NA|TRBV9|NA
TGTGCCAGCAGCAAGGCCGGGGGTTCCTACGAGCAGTACTTC
CASSKAGGSYEQYF
>TRBJ1-5|many|TRBV28|TRBD1
TGTGCCAGCAGTGCCACACAGGGGGGAATCAATCAGCCCCAGCATTTT
CASSATQGGINQPQHF
>TRBJ1-3|NA|TRBV7-9|NA
TGTGCCAGCAGCGAGACAGGTGGGACTGGAAACACCATATATTTT
CASSETGGTGNTIYF
>TRBJ1-5|few|TRBV19|NA
TGTGCCAGTGGCTTCTCTTCGGACGGCAATCAGCCCCAGCATTTT
CASGFSSDGNQPQHF
>TRBJ1-3|many|TRBV7-9|TRBD1
TGTGCCAGCAGCCTGACAGGGAGAGGAAACACCATATATTTT
CASSLTGRGNTIYF
>TRBJ1-5|NA|TRBV12-3/TRBV12-4|NA
TGTGCCAGCAGTTTTAATTTGCAGTACAATCAGCCCCAGCATTTT
CASSFNLQYNQPQHF
>TRBJ2-7|NA|TRBV6-2/TRBV6-3|TRBD2
TGTGCCAGCAGTTCCTCGGGGGGAGGGTCCGAGCAGTACTTC
CASSSSGGGSEQYF
>TRBJ2-7|many|TRBV29-1|NA
TGCAGCGCCGCCCCAACCCCGGGAAGCGACGAGCAGTACTTC
CSAAPTPGSDEQYF
>TRBJ2-7|many|TRBV7-9|NA
TGTGCCAGCAGCTTAGGGGGTTTCAACGAGCAGTACTTC
CASSLGGFNEQYF
>TRBJ1-2|NA|TRBV19|NA
TGTGCCACTACCGGGGGGTTCGATTATGGCTACACCTTC
CATTGGFDYGYTF
>TRBJ2-5|many|TRBV6-1|NA
TGTGCCAGCAGTGAATTCAGGAACTTCCAAGAGACCCAGTACTTC
CASSEFRNFQETQYF
>TRBJ1-1|many|TRBV20-1|NA
TGCAGTGCTAGCCCTCCGGGACGGATGAACACTGAAGCTTTCTTT
CSASPPGRMNTEAFF
>TRBJ2-2|many|TRBV27|TRBD2
TGTGCCAGCAGTCCGGGGACTAGCGGGGGCCTCGGGGAGCTGTTTTTT
CASSPGTSGGLGELFF
>TRBJ1-5|many|TRBV19|TRBD1
TGTGCCAGTAGTTGGGGGACAGGGCTTCAGCCCCAGCATTTT
CASSWGTGLQPQHF